The 7 T cell receptor beta chains below come from one sample, sequenced in a study of blood T cell repertoires in COVID-19. TCRdb's table, derived via immunoSEQ multiplex PCR, lists solely in-frame clones and lacks some. Of about 430,000 clones listed, about 87% are singletons. Sequences were obtained from peripheral blood. These receptor sequences come from a man younger than 35 with COVID-19, enrolled during active disease.

The V gene is TRBV6-6, the J gene TRBJ1-5, with D uncertain. Germline V gene data show CDR1 as MNHNY and CDR2 as SVGAGI (reference sequence). Trimming pared 8 bases from V and 7 bases from J, leaving 15 bases between. This CDR3 has 13 amino acids. The CDR3 DNA follows: TGTGCCAGCCAGGAAGGGAGGACCCAGCCCCAGCATTTT. Its protein is CASQEGRTQPQHF.

The chain is built from TRBV15 and TRBJ2-3, with a tentative D call TRBD1 (7 bases). The germline V gene has CDR1 LNHNV and CDR2 YYDKDF (reference sequence). The CDR3 contains 16 residues. Trimming removed 1 base at V and 6 bases at J, with 17 bases between. The CDR3 bases are TGTGCCACCAGCAGAGTGGGGGGACAGCCTCCCGATACGCAGTATTTT. Protein product: CATSRVGGQPPDTQYF.

The chain couples TRBV2 to TRBJ2-7; 10 positions match TRBD2. The CDR3 has 15 residues. Germline V lookup: CDR1 SNHLY, CDR2 FYNNEI. J lost 2 bases, V lost 6 bases, and 7 bases had no gene match. This CDR3 is CASSPGLAVTYEQYF. The DNA for the CDR3 is TGTGCCAGCAGCCCCGGACTAGCGGTAACCTACGAGCAGTACTTC.

V and J are TRBV29-1 and TRBJ2-3, with 13 bases lining up with TRBD2. The germline V gene has CDR1 SQVTM and CDR2 ANQGSEA. The CDR3 runs to 15 residues. The ends lost 7 bases at V and 1 base at J; junction bases unmatched: 5. CDR3 amino acids: CSAQGTSGGTDTQYF. DNA for the CDR3: TGCAGCGCACAAGGGACTAGCGGGGGCACAGATACGCAGTATTTT.

This clone was counted only a few times. V and J are TRBV7-2 and TRBJ1-5; tentatively, D is TRBD1 (5 bases). The CDR3 is 14 residues long. Trimming shortened V by 0 bases and J by 6 bases, and 9 bases separated the two germline ends. Germline V gives CDR1 SGHTA, CDR2 FQGNSA. Here the CDR3 reads CASSLAEGPQPQHF. The CDR3 DNA is TGTGCCAGCAGCTTAGCGGAGGGACCTCAGCCCCAGCATTTT.

This chain uses TRBV4-2 with TRBJ2-7, with D perhaps TRBD1 (7 bases). Germline V lookup: CDR1 LGHNA, CDR2 YNFKEQ. This CDR3 comprises 16 residues. Trimming took off 8 bases at V and 5 bases at J, with 25 bases between the two ends. CDR3 nucleotide sequence: TGTGCCAGCTCCAGACAGGGCCCCGGCTCGGGGGACGAGCAGTACTTC. This translates into CASSRQGPGSGDEQYF.

The rearrangement links TRBV6-1 to TRBJ1-6; no definite D call. V gave up 2 bases and J gave up 0 bases, with 11 bases separating them. From germline, CDR1 is MNHNS and CDR2 SASEGT. The CDR3 contains 17 residues. CDR3 loop: CASSEQIPSSYNSPLHF. CDR3 coding DNA: TGTGCCAGCAGTGAACAAATTCCGAGCTCCTATAATTCACCCCTCCACTTT.